Listed below are T cell receptor beta chains from one sample, sequenced in a study of T cell responses to AZD1222 COVID-19 vaccine. The method was immunoSEQ multiplex PCR; TCRdb's version includes in-frame clones alone and lacks a portion of them. The repertoire holds nearly 110,000 clones, with about 90% as singletons. Source: peripheral blood, taken 28 days after the second AZD1222 dose. The origin of the receptors is an adult who received the AZD1222 COVID-19 vaccine. The CDR3 runs from the conserved cysteine through the conserved F or W.

length,V,J,CDR3
17,TRBV19,TRBJ2-1,CASRPNPSGGRGDEQFF
14,TRBV6-4,TRBJ1-5,CARQGSRSNQPQHF
14,TRBV6-6,TRBJ2-7,CASSHGLGIYEQYF
14,TRBV5-8,TRBJ1-6,CASSGSYRNSPLHF
14,TRBV6-2/TRBV6-3,TRBJ1-2,CASSQGRISYGYTF
14,TRBV4-1,TRBJ1-6,CASSQATGDSPLHF
15,TRBV10-3,TRBJ2-7,CAIREASRGLYEQYF
16,TRBV28,TRBJ1-1,CASSPGTGLLNTEAFF
13,TRBV2,TRBJ1-2,CASRADGHYGYTF
15,TRBV27,TRBJ2-7,CASRTGTLSSYEQYF
15,TRBV6-5,TRBJ1-5,CASGSQGVGNQPQHF
11,TRBV28,TRBJ1-2,CASSLGSGYTF
12,TRBV3-1/TRBV3-2,TRBJ2-2,CASSLNTGELFF
17,TRBV4-1,TRBJ1-3,CASSQGIRGSPGNTIYF
15,TRBV7-2,TRBJ2-7,CASSPGPLGTYEQYF
15,TRBV27,TRBJ2-1,CASSLTSSSYNEQFF
15,TRBV5-6,TRBJ1-4,CASSFLDSPYEKLFF
15,TRBV5-6,TRBJ2-7,CASSPGAGMGYEQYF
13,TRBV6-5,TRBJ1-5,CASRPDGNQPQHF
15,TRBV4-2,TRBJ2-7,CASSPRDRVPYEQYF
13,TRBV5-8,TRBJ1-2,CASSLGQNYGYTF
15,TRBV30,TRBJ1-3,CAWSLQGHSGNTIYF
15,TRBV4-1,TRBJ1-1,CASSQPGTENTEAFF
14,TRBV7-6,TRBJ2-7,CASSLGHEDYEQYF
13,TRBV7-2,TRBJ2-7,CASCIREGYEQYF
15,TRBV5-1,TRBJ1-1,CASSLGWGDATEAFF
15,TRBV9,TRBJ2-7,CASSAGLLGHNEQYF
15,TRBV30,TRBJ1-2,CAWSVRLGSIEGYTF
17,TRBV3-1/TRBV3-2,TRBJ2-5,CASSQGASGGTKETQYF
14,TRBV28,TRBJ2-7,CASSLSGPTYEQYF
19,TRBV27,TRBJ2-3,CASSPEGAGSRPSTDTQYF
14,TRBV5-8,TRBJ1-2,CASSLYRGGYGYTF
14,TRBV6-5,TRBJ1-1,CASSYSTGYTEAFF
15,TRBV30,TRBJ1-2,CAWSVGQGRNYGYTF
14,TRBV6-2/TRBV6-3,TRBJ1-5,CASSPWGLGQPQHF
18,TRBV11-2,TRBJ2-6,CASSPTTGGASGANVLTF
13,TRBV7-9,TRBJ1-3,CASSLDSEDTIYF
16,TRBV5-1,TRBJ1-2,CASSLDSGTDHYGYTF
13,TRBV2,TRBJ2-3,CASRLDLADTQYF
16,TRBV5-8,TRBJ1-5,CASSFGVSGGDQPQHF
14,TRBV5-1,TRBJ2-1,CASSSGQSYNEQFF
14,TRBV5-8,TRBJ1-4,CASSLGTGGEKLFF
15,TRBV29-1,TRBJ1-1,CSVDGRRSMNTEAFF
15,TRBV28,TRBJ1-2,CASSSAGQGYYGYTF
14,TRBV5-1,TRBJ1-2,CASSLAPQFYGYTF
17,TRBV5-1,TRBJ2-7,CASSLGLRDNTIDEQYF
14,TRBV30,TRBJ2-2,CAWSVSVNTGELFF
14,TRBV20-1,TRBJ1-4,CSATDRRGNEKLFF
16,TRBV11-3,TRBJ2-3,CASSLVGGGTTDTQYF
14,TRBV6-4,TRBJ2-2,CASSRQGDTGELFF
15,TRBV9,TRBJ1-2,CASSVQITTNYGYTF
15,TRBV28,TRBJ2-5,CASSLGRQAQETQYF
14,TRBV3-1/TRBV3-2,TRBJ1-2,CASSRPGSNYGYTF
14,TRBV11-3,TRBJ2-7,CASSLGQGATEQYF
12,TRBV5-4,TRBJ1-2,CASSLVGNRYTF
11,TRBV3-1/TRBV3-2,TRBJ1-1,CASSRGTEAFF
12,TRBV5-5,TRBJ1-2,CASSLVGGIDTF
15,TRBV7-9,TRBJ2-5,CASSAGQGTQETQYF
15,TRBV5-4,TRBJ1-2,CASSLGGESNYGYTF